One sample yielded the 30 T cell receptor beta chains listed below, sequenced in a study of blood T cells in healthy people across ages. The second PCR ran about 6 to 11 cycles with a sample-barcoded 5' primer and J-beta primers. A single record per CDR3 protein comes from TCRdb applying MiXCR to the 5' RACE reads. The table records under 2 million distinct CDR3 sequences, 30% to 35% of them present only once. The sample comprised blood. These receptors came from a woman younger than 45 in good health.

This clonotype was recorded once. The rearrangement links TRBV4-2 to TRBJ2-1; 14 nucleotides agree with TRBD2. The V gene's germline CDR1 is LGHNA and CDR2 YNFKEQ. This CDR3 has 18 residues. V was clipped by 4 bases and J by 9 bases; unmatched bases: 14. The CDR3 DNA reads TGTGCCAGCAGCCCCCAATTGGGGGGACTAGCGGGAGCCGGTGAGCAGTTCTTC. Protein sequence: CASSPQLGGLAGAGEQFF.

This clonotype was detected a few times. This sequence joins TRBV20-1 and TRBJ2-1, with 8 bases that match TRBD2. This CDR3 comprises 14 residues. The germline gives CDR1 DFQATT, CDR2 SNEGSKA (reference sequence). With V trimmed by 5 bases and J by 2 bases, 5 bases remained unmatched. In nucleotides, the CDR3 is TGCAGTGCTCCGGTTAGCGGGACCTACAATGAGCAGTTCTTC. It specifies CSAPVSGTYNEQFF.

A few counts support this clonotype. The rearrangement uses TRBV5-1 and TRBJ2-7; D possibly corresponds to TRBD2 (5 bases). There are 16 residues in the CDR3. Between the trimmed V and J ends, which lost 4 bases and 4 bases, there was a span of 21 bases. From germline, CDR1 is SGHRS and CDR2 YFSETQ. Written as DNA, the CDR3 is TGCGCCAGCAGCAAAGGAGGAGGTGAACTGAGATACGAGCAGTACTTC. Translated: CASSKGGGELRYEQYF.

This clonotype has only a few counts. The genes are TRBV11-2 and TRBJ2-5; D is possibly TRBD1 or TRBD2 (6 bases each). The CDR3 extends over 15 amino acids. The V gene lost 3 bases and the J gene lost 5 bases, with 16 bases spanning the gap. Per germline, CDR1 SGHAT and CDR2 FQNNGV. The CDR3 reads CASSFSGGHRETQYF. The CDR3 DNA reads as TGTGCCAGCAGCTTTTCCGGGGGACATCGGGAGACCCAGTACTTC.

The rearrangement joins TRBV7-9 to TRBJ1-2; TRBD1 might be the D (5 bases). This CDR3 is 15 amino acids long. V lost 1 base, J lost 4 bases, and 13 bases lay in between. In germline, CDR1 is SEHNR, CDR2 FQNEAQ (reference sequence). The CDR3 bases are TGTGCCAGCAGCTTAGACTATGGGGGAAGCTATGGCTACACCTTC. This translates into CASSLDYGGSYGYTF.

This clonotype has just a few counts. The CDR3 DNA reads as TGTGCCACCAGCAGAGTACGGGGAAAAATATACAATGAGCAGTTCTTC. Translated: CATSRVRGKIYNEQFF. The chain joins TRBV15 to TRBJ2-1; maybe TRBD2 (5 bases). Trimming removed 1 base at V and 4 bases at J, with 14 bases between. The V gene's germline CDR1 is LNHNV and CDR2 YYDKDF (reference sequence). The CDR3 has 16 amino acids.

This clonotype has at least ten counts. The rearrangement uses TRBV7-2 and TRBJ2-3; TRBD2 matches at 11 bases. Germline-derived CDR1 and CDR2 are SGHTA and FQGNSA. The CDR3 covers 16 residues. The V and J ends lost 5 bases and 2 bases, in that order; junction bases with no gene match: 6. CDR3: CASSTGTSGVTDTQYF. DNA of the CDR3: TGTGCCAGCAGCACCGGGACTAGCGGTGTCACAGATACGCAGTATTTT.

In its sample, this clonotype was seen a few times. The rearrangement joins TRBV12-3 or TRBV12-4 to TRBJ2-3, with 8 bases aligning to TRBD2. The CDR3 covers 15 residues. The V gene end was trimmed by 2 bases and the J gene end by 5 bases; junction bases not matched to a gene: 6. CDR3 DNA: TGTGCCAGCAGTTTAAGCGGGAGACCCGGAGATACGCAGTATTTT. As protein: CASSLSGRPGDTQYF.

Ten or more counts support this clonotype. The chain combines TRBV20-1 with TRBJ2-7; 8 positions agree with TRBD2. The CDR3 has 13 residues. Germline assignment: CDR1 DFQATT and CDR2 SNEGSKA (reference sequence). J lost 3 bases, V lost 7 bases, and 8 bases had no gene match. CDR3 region: CSVNGRADYEQYF. The CDR3 coding sequence is TGCAGTGTAAACGGGAGGGCTGACTACGAGCAGTACTTC.

The CDR3: CASSSGGGGDGYTF. The CDR3, as DNA: TGTGCCAGCAGCTCGGGGGGAGGGGGCGATGGCTACACCTTC. The chain links TRBV7-9 to TRBJ1-2; TRBD1 matches at 7 bases. The CDR3 has 14 amino acids. V shed 4 bases, J shed 6 bases, and the junction held 8 bases outside the gene matches. Germline V gene data show CDR1 as SEHNR and CDR2 as FQNEAQ (reference sequence).

The chain links TRBV5-1 to TRBJ2-5, with TRBD1 matching 9 bases. Trimming at V came to 4 bases and at J to 5 bases, leaving 9 bases not matched to a gene. Per germline, CDR1 SGHRS and CDR2 YFSETQ. This CDR3 is 15 amino acids long. CDR3: CASSRVGQGIETQYF. CDR3 bases: TGCGCCAGCAGCAGAGTGGGACAGGGAATCGAGACCCAGTACTTC.

There are many counts of this clonotype. The chain is built from TRBV4-1 and TRBJ2-7; 7 bases match TRBD2. Trimming at V came to 1 base and at J to 4 bases, leaving 19 bases not matched to a gene. The germline V gene has CDR1 MGHRA and CDR2 YSYEKL. The CDR3 extends over 19 amino acids. CDR3 protein: CASSQVASGAGNRGYEQYF. The CDR3 DNA reads as TGCGCCAGCAGCCAAGTGGCTAGTGGAGCGGGGAATAGAGGATACGAGCAGTACTTC.

This clonotype was counted between two and nine times. The chain employs TRBV27 and TRBJ2-7; tentative D call: TRBD2 (6 bases). Between the trimmed V and J ends, which lost 6 bases and 1 base, there was a span of 16 bases. This CDR3 is built from 15 residues. From germline, CDR1 is MNHEY and CDR2 SMNVEV (reference sequence). The DNA for the CDR3 is TGTGCCAGCAGCCTAGGTGGGACTTTATCCTACGAGCAGTACTTC. Amino acids: CASSLGGTLSYEQYF.

This sequence joins TRBV14 and TRBJ2-5, with a possible D match to TRBD2 (6 bases). This CDR3 has 17 residues. Germline values: CDR1 SGHDN, CDR2 FVKESK. Trimming removed 0 bases from V and 2 bases from J, with 16 bases in between. CDR3 sequence: CASSQELGTALQETQYF. The CDR3 coding sequence is TGTGCCAGCAGCCAAGAATTGGGGACTGCGTTGCAAGAGACCCAGTACTTC.

The chain links TRBV7-2 to TRBJ2-3; 8 nucleotides agree with TRBD2. V gave up 1 base and J gave up 5 bases; unmatched junction bases: 2. Germline values: CDR1 SGHTA, CDR2 FQGNSA. The CDR3 runs 14 residues. CDR3 sequence: CASSLVTSGDTQYF. The CDR3 nucleotides read TGTGCCAGCAGCTTAGTCACTAGCGGAGATACGCAGTATTTT.

A word on this clonotype: At one boundary the junction diverges from the germline segment, which might be a read error. The chain couples TRBV7-3 to TRBJ2-3; no reliable D call. CDR1 is SGHTA, CDR2 FQGTGA, per germline. The CDR3 has 12 amino acids. CDR3 nucleotides: TGTACCAGCAGCTCTGGCACAGATACGCAGTATTTT. Translated: CTSSSGTDTQYF.

The chain has TRBV6-2 or TRBV6-3 and TRBJ2-2; 7 positions agree with TRBD2. Germline loops: CDR1 MNHEY, CDR2 SVGEGT. V trimming: 6 bases; J trimming: 5 bases; junction bases outside the gene matches: 15. CDR3 size: 17 residues. CDR3 loop: CASSPTPSGKGTGELFF. The DNA for the CDR3 is TGTGCCAGCAGCCCTACACCCAGCGGGAAAGGGACCGGGGAGCTGTTTTTT.

This clonotype was detected a few times. The V call is TRBV21-1, the J call TRBJ2-4; the table's D call, TRBD2, was not checked against the DNA. TRBV21-1 counts as a pseudogene. The CDR3 spans 20 residues. The CDR3 nucleotides are TGTGCCAGCAGCAAATGGGGGGGACGAGAGTCCGTATCGTCCAAAAACATTCAGTACTTC. Its protein is CASSKWGGRESVSSKNIQYF.

The gene calls are TRBV27 and TRBJ1-2; maybe TRBD1 (5 bases). Germline assignment: CDR1 MNHEY and CDR2 SMNVEV (reference sequence). Trimming stripped 6 bases from V and 3 bases from J, with 17 bases between. The CDR3 length is 15 residues. The CDR3 spells CASSLRPGHHYGYTF. CDR3 bases: TGTGCCAGCAGCCTACGCCCCGGACACCACTATGGCTACACCTTC.

The table lists this clonotype with a few counts. CDR3 sequence (DNA): TGTGCCAGCAGCTTTTTTCAGGGGGCTTATGGCTACACCTTC. It codes for CASSFFQGAYGYTF. The chain employs TRBV7-2 and TRBJ1-2, with 8 bases fitting TRBD1. V trimming: 3 bases; J trimming: 5 bases; junction bases outside the gene matches: 5. The CDR3 covers 14 residues. Germline V gene data show CDR1 as SGHTA and CDR2 as FQGNSA.

J is TRBJ1-1 and V is TRBV7-8; D is undetermined. Trimming took 5 bases from V and 3 from J, leaving 10 bases between them. The CDR3 is 13 amino acids. The germline gives CDR1 SGHVS, CDR2 FQNEAQ. DNA of the CDR3: TGTGCCAGCAGCCCACCCACGGACACTGAAGCTTTCTTT. Residues: CASSPPTDTEAFF.

This clonotype was recorded at least ten times. One junction end does not reproduce the germline sequence, and a read error may be involved. The chain is built from TRBV12-3 or TRBV12-4 and TRBJ2-3, with D possibly called TRBD1 or TRBD2 (5 bases each). The CDR3 is 13 amino acids. CDR3 sequence: CASSLGPGDTQYF. In DNA form, the CDR3 reads TGCGCCAGCAGCTTGGGACCCGGTGATACGCAGTATTTT.

This clonotype was observed a few times. DNA of the CDR3: TGCGCCAGCAGGATCGTTTTGGGGACCGGGGAGCTGTTTTTT. Residues: CASRIVLGTGELFF. The chain carries TRBV5-1 and TRBJ2-2; D gene unclear. V was clipped by 5 bases and J by 5 bases, with 13 bases between them. Germline CDR1 and CDR2: SGHRS and YFSETQ. This CDR3 comprises 14 residues.

This clonotype was counted only a few times. The chain is built from TRBV27 and TRBJ2-1; D is unresolved. CDR1 MNHEY and CDR2 SMNVEV come from the germline V gene (reference sequence). CDR3 length: 13 amino acids. Trimming pared 2 bases from V and 5 bases from J, leaving 7 bases between. The CDR3 region is CASSLDVNNEQFF. DNA of the CDR3: TGTGCCAGCAGTTTAGACGTGAACAATGAGCAGTTCTTC.

V and J are TRBV11-2 and TRBJ2-7; weak D call: TRBD2 (6 bases). This CDR3 contains 12 residues. V lost 5 bases and J lost 6, with 11 bases in between. Germline V CDR1 and CDR2: SGHAT, FQNNGV. CDR3 loop: CASSDRDFEQYF. The CDR3 DNA sequence: TGTGCCAGCAGCGACCGGGACTTCGAGCAGTACTTC.

This clonotype has only a few counts. CDR3 region: CASSLRTGESPLHF. The CDR3 DNA sequence: TGCGCCAGCAGCTTGAGGACAGGGGAATCACCCCTCCACTTT. V is TRBV5-1 and J is TRBJ1-6; 9 nucleotides align to TRBD1. This CDR3 is built from 14 residues. V trimming: 1 base; J trimming: 10 bases; junction bases outside the gene matches: 3. Germline V lookup: CDR1 SGHRS, CDR2 YFSETQ.

The rearrangement links TRBV5-5 to TRBJ2-5; D unclear. Germline assignment: CDR1 SGHKS and CDR2 YYEKEE (reference sequence). The CDR3 extends over 14 amino acids. With 0 bases removed from V and 5 bases from J, the gap between germline ends came to 11 bases. CDR3 residues: CASSLEPKGETQYF. CDR3 nucleotide sequence: TGTGCCAGCAGCTTGGAACCTAAGGGCGAGACCCAGTACTTC.

This clonotype was picked up a small number of times. The rearrangement uses TRBV20-1 and TRBJ2-5; TRBD2 is a possible D gene (5 bases). The CDR3 runs to 15 residues. CDR1 and CDR2 from the germline V gene are DFQATT and SNEGSKA (reference sequence). V lost 0 bases and J lost 5, with 16 bases in between. The CDR3 reads CSARDPPGERETQYF. The CDR3 DNA reads TGCAGTGCTAGAGACCCTCCCGGGGAGCGGGAGACCCAGTACTTC.

V and J are TRBV25-1 and TRBJ1-6; D might be TRBD1 (5 bases). CDR1 MGHDK and CDR2 SYGVNS come from the germline V gene. This CDR3 region has 15 residues. V lost 4 bases, J lost 6 bases, and 13 bases lay in between. In DNA form, the CDR3 reads TGTGCCAGCAGTGGGGTGGAAAGGGGTAATTCACCCCTCCACTTT. Translated, it gives CASSGVERGNSPLHF.

The chain uses TRBV5-1 and TRBJ2-3; weak D call: TRBD2 (5 bases). The CDR3 covers 14 residues. Germline values: CDR1 SGHRS, CDR2 YFSETQ. V dropped 7 bases and J dropped 2 bases, with 14 bases sitting between them. The CDR3 here is CASGFLGDTDTQYF. CDR3 nucleotides: TGCGCCAGCGGTTTCCTCGGGGACACAGATACGCAGTATTTT.